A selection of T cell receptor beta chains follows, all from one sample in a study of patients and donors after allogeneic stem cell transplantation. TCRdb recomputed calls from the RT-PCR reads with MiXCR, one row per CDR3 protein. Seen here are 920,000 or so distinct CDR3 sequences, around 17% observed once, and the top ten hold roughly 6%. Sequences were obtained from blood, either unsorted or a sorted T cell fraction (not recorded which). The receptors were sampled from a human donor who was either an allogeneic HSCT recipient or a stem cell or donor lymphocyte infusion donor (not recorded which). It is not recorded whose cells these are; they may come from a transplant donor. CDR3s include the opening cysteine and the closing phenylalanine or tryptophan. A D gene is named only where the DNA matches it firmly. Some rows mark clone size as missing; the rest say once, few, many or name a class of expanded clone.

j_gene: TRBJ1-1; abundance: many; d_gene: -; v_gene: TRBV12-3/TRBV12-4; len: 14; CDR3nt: TGTGCCAGCAGTTTAGACAGGTCGAGAACTGAAGCTTTCTTT; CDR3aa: CASSLDRSRTEAFF
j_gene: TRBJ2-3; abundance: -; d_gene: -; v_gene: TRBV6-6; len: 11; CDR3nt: TGTGCCAGCGCCTTAGAAGATACGCAGTATTTT; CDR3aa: CASALEDTQYF
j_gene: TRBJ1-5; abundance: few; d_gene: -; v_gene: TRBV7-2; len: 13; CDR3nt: TGTGCCAGCAGCTTACACCTTGGGCAGCCCCAGCATTTT; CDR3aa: CASSLHLGQPQHF
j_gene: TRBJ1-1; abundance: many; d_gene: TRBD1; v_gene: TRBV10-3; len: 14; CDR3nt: TGTGCCATCAGTCGACAGGGACCTGACACTGAAGCTTTCTTT; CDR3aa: CAISRQGPDTEAFF
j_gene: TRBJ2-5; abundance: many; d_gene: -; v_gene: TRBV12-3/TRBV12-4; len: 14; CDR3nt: TGTGCCAGCAGTCAAGACAGGCCGCAAGAGACCCAGTACTTC; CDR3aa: CASSQDRPQETQYF
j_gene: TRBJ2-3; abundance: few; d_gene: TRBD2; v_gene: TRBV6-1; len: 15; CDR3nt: TGTGCCAGCAGTCGTCCCGGGGGGGCGACAGATACGCAGTATTTT; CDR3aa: CASSRPGGATDTQYF
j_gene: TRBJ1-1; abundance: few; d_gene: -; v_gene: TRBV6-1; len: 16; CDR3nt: TGTGCCAGCAGCCGTACCATTGACACTACGAACACTGAAGCTTTCTTT; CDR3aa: CASSRTIDTTNTEAFF
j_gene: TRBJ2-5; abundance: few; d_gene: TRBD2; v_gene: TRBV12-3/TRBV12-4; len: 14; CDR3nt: TGTGCCAGCCTCAGCGGGGGGGCCGGTGAGACCCAGTACTTC; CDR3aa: CASLSGGAGETQYF
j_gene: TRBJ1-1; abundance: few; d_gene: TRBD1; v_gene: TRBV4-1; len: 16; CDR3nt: TGCGCCAGCAGCCAAGGGCGGCAGAGGAGGGGACAGGGACCTTTCTTT; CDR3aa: CASSQGRQRRGQGPFF
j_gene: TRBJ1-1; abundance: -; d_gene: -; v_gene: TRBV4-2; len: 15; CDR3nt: TGTGCCAGCAGCCAAGATCAGGGCGGGAACACTGAAGCTTTCTTT; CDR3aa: CASSQDQGGNTEAFF
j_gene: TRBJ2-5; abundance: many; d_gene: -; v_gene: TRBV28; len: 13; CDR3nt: TGTGCCAGCAGTTTTCATGGGGGGGAGACCCAGTACTTC; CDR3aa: CASSFHGGETQYF
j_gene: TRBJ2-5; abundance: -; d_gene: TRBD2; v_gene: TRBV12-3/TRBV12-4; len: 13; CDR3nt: TGTGCCAGCAAACTACTCAGCGGGGGGACCCAGTACTTC; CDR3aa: CASKLLSGGTQYF
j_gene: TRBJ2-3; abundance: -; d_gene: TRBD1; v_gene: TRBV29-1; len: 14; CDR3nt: TGCAGCGCTGACCGGGACAGGGCTATAGATACGCAGTATTTT; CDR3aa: CSADRDRAIDTQYF
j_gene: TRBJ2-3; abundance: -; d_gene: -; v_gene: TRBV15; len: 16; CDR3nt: TGTGCCACCAGCAGAGAGTCGGGGAAAAGCACAGATACGCAGTATTTT; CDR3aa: CATSRESGKSTDTQYF
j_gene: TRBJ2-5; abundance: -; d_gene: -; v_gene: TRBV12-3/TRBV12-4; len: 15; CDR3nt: TGTGCCAGCAGTTTTGGAGGGGGGGCCGGGGAGACCCAGTACTTC; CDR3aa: CASSFGGGAGETQYF
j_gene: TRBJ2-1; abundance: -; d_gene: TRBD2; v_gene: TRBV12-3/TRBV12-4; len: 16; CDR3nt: TGTGCCAGCAGTACTCGACCGGGACTAGCGGACAATGAGCAGTTCTTC; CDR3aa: CASSTRPGLADNEQFF
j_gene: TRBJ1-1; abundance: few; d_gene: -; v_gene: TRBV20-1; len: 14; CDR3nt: TGCAGTGCTATTGCTTGGGACATGAACACTGAAGCTTTCTTT; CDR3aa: CSAIAWDMNTEAFF
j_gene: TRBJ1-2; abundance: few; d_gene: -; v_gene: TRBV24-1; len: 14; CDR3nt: TGTGCCACCAGTGACCTCGAGGGGAACTATGGCTACACCTTC; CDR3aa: CATSDLEGNYGYTF
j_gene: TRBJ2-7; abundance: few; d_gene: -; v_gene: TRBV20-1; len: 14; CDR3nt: TGCAGTGCTACCCGGGACCGGAGCTCCTACGAGCAGTACTTC; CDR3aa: CSATRDRSSYEQYF
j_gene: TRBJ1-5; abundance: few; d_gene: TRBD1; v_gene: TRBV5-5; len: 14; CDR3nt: TGTGCCAGCAGCTCCATGACAGGGGTCCAGCCCCAGCATTTT; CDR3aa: CASSSMTGVQPQHF
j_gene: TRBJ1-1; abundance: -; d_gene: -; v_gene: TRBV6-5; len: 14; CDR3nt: TGTGCCAGCAGTTACTCGACTCAAAGGGGTGAAGCTTTCTTT; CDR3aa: CASSYSTQRGEAFF
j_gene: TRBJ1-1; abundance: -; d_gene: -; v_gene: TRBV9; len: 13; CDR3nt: TGTGCCAGCAATAGGGCGATGAACACTGAAGCTTTCTTT; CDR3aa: CASNRAMNTEAFF
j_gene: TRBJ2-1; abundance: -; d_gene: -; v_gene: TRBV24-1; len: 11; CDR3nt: TGTGCCACCAGGGAGGGCGCTGAGCAGTTCTTC; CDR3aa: CATREGAEQFF
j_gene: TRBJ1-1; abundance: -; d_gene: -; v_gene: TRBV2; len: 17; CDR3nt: TGTGCCAGCAGTGAAGCGTTTATGGAAGTCGGGGGCACTGAAGCTTTCTTT; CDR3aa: CASSEAFMEVGGTEAFF
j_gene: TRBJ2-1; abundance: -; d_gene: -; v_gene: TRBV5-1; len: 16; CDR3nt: TGCGCCAGCAGCTTGTTTAACGGGGGAATATACAATGAGCAGTTCTTC; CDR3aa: CASSLFNGGIYNEQFF
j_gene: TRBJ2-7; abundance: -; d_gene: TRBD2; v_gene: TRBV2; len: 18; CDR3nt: TGTGCCAGCAGTCAAACCGGGACTAGCGGGAGACTTCCCTACGAGCAGTACTTC; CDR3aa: CASSQTGTSGRLPYEQYF